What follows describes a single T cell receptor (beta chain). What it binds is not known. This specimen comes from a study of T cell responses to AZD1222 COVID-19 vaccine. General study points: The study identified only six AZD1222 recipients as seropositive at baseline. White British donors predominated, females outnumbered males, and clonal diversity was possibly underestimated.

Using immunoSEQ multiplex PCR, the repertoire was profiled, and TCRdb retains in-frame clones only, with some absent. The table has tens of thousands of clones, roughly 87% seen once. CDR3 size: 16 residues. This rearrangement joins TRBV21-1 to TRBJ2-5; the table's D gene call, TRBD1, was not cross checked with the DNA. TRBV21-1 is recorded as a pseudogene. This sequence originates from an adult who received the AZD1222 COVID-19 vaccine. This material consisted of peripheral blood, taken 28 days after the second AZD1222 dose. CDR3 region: CASSNPPGQGQETQYF. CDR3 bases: TGTGCCAGCAGCAACCCTCCGGGACAGGGCCAAGAGACCCAGTACTTC.